A single sample is the source of the 9 T cell receptor beta chains below, sequenced in a study of shared clonotypes between healthy human individuals. Profiling relied on immunoSEQ multiplex PCR, and the TCRdb table lists in-frame clones only, not all of them. The table has 850,000 to 1,100,000 clones, approximately 77% seen once. The sample was memory CD4+ T cells from PBMCs. Subset indicated: CD45RA-negative fraction. The receptors here all came from a man younger than 30 in good health. Some clones in this sample may be carry-over from other donors' samples.

The chain has TRBV4-1 and TRBJ2-2; D possibly matches TRBD1 or TRBD2 (5 bases each). CDR3 length: 16 amino acids. Germline V lookup: CDR1 MGHRA, CDR2 YSYEKL. The germline V and J ends were trimmed by 4 bases and 6 bases, with 18 bases remaining between them. Written as DNA, the CDR3 is TGCGCCAGCAGCCGAGATCGGGGCCGAACAGCCGGGGAGCTGTTTTTT. Amino acids: CASSRDRGRTAGELFF.

This sequence joins TRBV5-4 and TRBJ2-7, with 9 bases fitting TRBD1. Germline CDR1 and CDR2: SGHNT and YYREEE (reference sequence). The V and J ends lost 2 bases and 6 bases, in that order; junction bases with no gene match: 9. The CDR3 length is 15 residues. CDR3 sequence reads: CASSLSGTGISEQYF. Written as DNA, the CDR3 is TGTGCCAGCAGCTTATCAGGGACAGGGATAAGCGAGCAGTACTTC.

V and J are TRBV30 and TRBJ1-2; the match to TRBD1 covers 8 bases. The CDR3 has 17 residues. Germline values: CDR1 GTSNPN, CDR2 SVGIG (reference sequence). The V and J ends lost 0 bases and 5 bases, in that order; junction bases with no gene match: 14. CDR3 coding DNA: TGTGCCTGGAGTGTACGGGGGGTGGGGACAGGAGAATATGGCTACACCTTC. The encoded protein is CAWSVRGVGTGEYGYTF.

This clone was detected only a few times. The V and J genes are TRBV5-4 and TRBJ2-3; 7 bases match TRBD2. Germline-derived CDR1 and CDR2 are SGHNT and YYREEE (reference sequence). V gave up 2 bases and J gave up 6 bases; unmatched junction bases: 9. The CDR3 consists of 15 residues. The CDR3 DNA sequence: TGTGCCAGCAGCTTAAAGCAAGCGGGACGCGATACGCAGTATTTT. It specifies CASSLKQAGRDTQYF.

This clone was detected only a few times. The chain has TRBV29-1 and TRBJ1-1; weak D call: TRBD1 (5 bases). Germline values: CDR1 SQVTM, CDR2 ANQGSEA. The CDR3 length is 14 residues. Between the trimmed V and J ends, which lost 4 bases and 2 bases, there was a span of 14 bases. The CDR3 bases are TGCAGCGTTGTCGAGGGGATGATTAACACTGAAGCTTTCTTT. As protein: CSVVEGMINTEAFF.

This clone was recorded only once. The CDR3 coding sequence is TGTGCCAGCAGCCGCTTGGATACGCAGTATTTT. Residues: CASSRLDTQYF. The V call is TRBV7-9, the J call TRBJ2-3; D is uncertain. V gave up 5 bases and J gave up 6 bases, with 6 bases separating them. The germline V gene encodes CDR1 SEHNR and CDR2 FQNEAQ (reference sequence). CDR3 length: 11 amino acids.

In its sample, this clone was seen once. The chain carries TRBV9 and TRBJ2-3; D might be TRBD1 or TRBD2, each matching 5 bases. Trimming removed 4 bases from V and 3 bases from J, with 18 bases in between. CDR3 length equals 16 residues. Germline assignment: CDR1 SGDLS and CDR2 YYNGEE. The CDR3, as DNA: TGTGCCAGCAGCTCCTCACCCCGGGACGTTACAGATACGCAGTATTTT. As protein: CASSSSPRDVTDTQYF.

This clone has just one count. Written as DNA, the CDR3 is TGTGCCAGCAGTCGACAGGGGTATAGCAATCAGCCCCAGCATTTT. Residues: CASSRQGYSNQPQHF. This rearrangement joins TRBV6-5 to TRBJ1-5, with 8 bases identical to TRBD1. CDR1 and CDR2 from the germline V gene are MNHEY and SVGAGI. This CDR3 region has 15 residues. J gave up 0 bases and V 5 bases, and 3 bases lay outside the gene matches.

The genes are TRBV28 and TRBJ2-4; weak D call: TRBD2 (6 bases). This CDR3 spans 13 amino acids. Germline V gene lookup returns CDR1 MDHEN and CDR2 SYDVKM. Trimming removed 8 bases from V and 0 bases from J, with 8 bases in between. The CDR3 reads CASRGTAKNIQYF. CDR3 coding DNA: TGTGCCAGCCGCGGGACAGCCAAAAACATTCAGTACTTC.